Below are 13 T cell receptor beta chains sequenced from a single sample in a study of tumor-infiltrating lymphocytes in primary liver carcinoma. Between about 17 and 34 mg of unsorted bulk tissue served as the source from which RNA and DNA were co-extracted. The input was approximately 0.45 ug total RNA; TCR beta cDNA was made from it with a constant-region primer. ARM-PCR, slightly modified, supplied the TCR beta libraries through three nested multiplex PCR rounds. TRBV1-TRBV30 forward primers paired with a C-beta reverse primer were used in the first two PCR rounds, which ran approximately 10 cycles each. TCRdb reanalysed the multiplex PCR reads using MiXCR and keeps one entry per CDR3 protein. Of about 120,000 distinct CDR3 sequences detected, less than 75% appear once; the ten largest clones hold 8.1%. Sequencing was performed on tumor-adjacent normal liver tissue. All receptors come from a woman aged 55 to 70 with primary liver carcinoma and hepatitis B virus infection.

On this clonotype: This likely comes from a read error, as the CDR3 has no conserved phenylalanine or tryptophan at its end. This chain joins TRBV6-5 and TRBJ2-7; no firm D call. The CDR3 is made up of 13 amino acids. Germline V gene data show CDR1 as MNHEY and CDR2 as SVGAGI. The chain's CDR3 is CASSHSGSPEQYL. The CDR3 coding sequence is TGTGCCAGCAGTCACTCGGGTAGTCCCGAGCAGTACCTC.

This clonotype was found many times. The chain couples TRBV6-5 to TRBJ1-6; unclear D gene. The V end lost 5 bases, the J end lost 4 bases, and 15 bases lay between the germline ends. Germline V gene data show CDR1 as MNHEY and CDR2 as SVGAGI. The CDR3 is 16 amino acids. CDR3 protein: CASSKQSAIYNSPLHF. The CDR3 DNA reads as TGTGCCAGCAGTAAACAGTCTGCCATATATAATTCACCCCTCCACTTT.

This clonotype has ten or more counts. The genes are TRBV6-2 or TRBV6-3 and TRBJ1-1; 7 bases align to TRBD1. Germline V gene sequence: CDR1 MNHEY, CDR2 SVGEGT. V lost 6 bases, J lost 0 bases, and 7 bases stayed unmatched. The CDR3 is 15 residues long. CDR3 sequence reads: CASSYRGFMNTEAFF. The CDR3 DNA follows: TGTGCCAGCAGCTACAGGGGTTTTATGAACACTGAAGCTTTCTTT.

This clonotype was detected many times. The chain combines TRBV5-6 with TRBJ2-7; TRBD2 agrees at 9 bases. CDR3 length: 14 residues. With V trimmed by 4 bases and J by 3 bases, 5 bases remained unmatched. Looked up from germline, CDR1 is SGHDT and CDR2 is YYEEEE. CDR3 sequence reads: CASSPTSGYYEQYF. The CDR3 nucleotides are TGTGCCAGCAGCCCGACTAGCGGATACTACGAGCAGTACTTC.

The chain is built from TRBV12-3 or TRBV12-4 and TRBJ1-5, with D possibly being TRBD1 (5 bases). The CDR3 extends over 13 amino acids. This CDR3 is CVSSPMGRQPQHF. The CDR3 nucleotides read TGTGTTAGCAGTCCCATGGGACGGCAGCCCCAGCATTTT.

This clonotype occurred once. A much larger clone lies a single base off, so this may be a read error. The rearrangement links TRBV10-3 to TRBJ2-6; perhaps TRBD1 as D (5 bases). The CDR3 loop spans 14 amino acids. Per germline, CDR1 ENHRY and CDR2 SYGVKD. This CDR3 is CAISDSSGANILTF. CDR3 bases: TGTGCCATCAGTGACAGCTCTGGGGCCAACATCCTGACTTTC.

The gene calls are TRBV11-3 and TRBJ1-1, with no clear D. The V end was cut by 5 bases, the J end by 4 bases, with 14 bases between. CDR3 size: 14 residues. CDR1 is SGHNT, CDR2 YENEEA, per germline. Here the CDR3 reads CASSVKVAITEAFF. The CDR3 region has the DNA TGTGCCAGCAGCGTAAAAGTGGCGATCACTGAAGCTTTCTTT. The full variable domain, its missing parts supplied by reference TRBV11-3 and TRBJ1-1, is EAGVVQSPRYKIIEKKQPVAFWCNPISGHNTLYWYLQNLGQGPELLIRYENEEAVDDSQLPKDRFSAERLKGVDSTLKIQPAELGDSAVYLCASSVKVAITEAFFGQGTRLTVV.

Regarding this clonotype: One end of the junction varies from germline; a read error may be responsible. The chain has TRBV29-1 and TRBJ2-1, with D unresolved. This CDR3 region has 13 residues. Per germline, CDR1 SQVTM and CDR2 ANQGSEA. The CDR3 nucleotides read TGCTGCGTTGTGAGCGAACTCTACAATGGGCAGTTCTTC. Its protein product is CCVVSELYNGQFF.

A remark on this clonotype: The junction does not match germline at one end; this may be a read error. The V and J genes are TRBV12-3 or TRBV12-4 and TRBJ1-2; D is undetermined. There are 15 residues in the CDR3. CDR3 region: CTSSFRTIGATDYTF. CDR3 in DNA: TGTACCAGCAGTTTTCGGACGATTGGAGCGACGGACTACACCTTC.

Notes on this clonotype: One end of the junction fails to match germline, which may point to a read error. The V call is TRBV4-1, the J call TRBJ2-5, with 8 bases aligning to TRBD1. The CDR3 is 15 residues long. Germline V gene sequence: CDR1 MGHRA, CDR2 YSYEKL. The CDR3 loop reads CASCQDPGGADTQYF. In nucleotides, the CDR3 is TGCGCCAGCTGCCAAGATCCAGGGGGCGCGGATACCCAGTACTTC.

CDR3 nucleotides: TGTGCCAGCAGCCAAGTTTTAGCGGATTCATACAAGCAGTACTTC. Encoded protein: CASSQVLADSYKQYF. The rearrangement joins TRBV4-2 to TRBJ2-7, with D perhaps matching TRBD2 (6 bases). This CDR3 is built from 15 residues. Germline-derived CDR1 and CDR2 are LGHNA and YNFKEQ. The V gene lost 1 base and the J gene lost 8 bases, with 18 bases spanning the gap.

Turning to this clonotype: Lacking the conserved final phenylalanine or tryptophan, this CDR3 likely reflects a read error. The chain carries TRBV2 and TRBJ2-1; tentative D call: TRBD1 (6 bases). CDR1 is SNHLY and CDR2 is FYNNEI in the germline V gene. The CDR3 runs 15 residues. Trimming pared 7 bases from V and 0 bases from J, leaving 13 bases between. CDR3 coding DNA: TGTGCCAGCACTTCGGACAGTAGCTCCTACAATGAGCAGTTCTAC. Its translation is CASTSDSSSYNEQFY.

With respect to this clonotype: The CDR3 carries no conserved terminal phenylalanine or tryptophan, so it likely arises from a read error. The chain has TRBV11-1 and TRBJ2-1, with no clear D. Germline-derived CDR1 and CDR2 are SGHAT and FQDESV (reference sequence). The CDR3 spans 13 residues. The CDR3 sequence is CTSSFGTDNVQFV. The CDR3 coding sequence is TGTACAAGCAGCTTCGGCACGGATAATGTGCAGTTCGTC.